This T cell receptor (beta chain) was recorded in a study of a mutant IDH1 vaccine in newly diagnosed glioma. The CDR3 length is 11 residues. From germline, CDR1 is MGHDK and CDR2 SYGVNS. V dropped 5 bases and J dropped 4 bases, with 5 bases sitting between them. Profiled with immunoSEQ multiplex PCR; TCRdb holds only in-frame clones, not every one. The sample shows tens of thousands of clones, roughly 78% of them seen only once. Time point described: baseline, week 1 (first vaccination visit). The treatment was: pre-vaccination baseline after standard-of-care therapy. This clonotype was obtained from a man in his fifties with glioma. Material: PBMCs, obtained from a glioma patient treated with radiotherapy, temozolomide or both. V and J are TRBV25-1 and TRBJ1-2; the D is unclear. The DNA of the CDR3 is TGTGCCAGCAGTCCGAGCTATGGCTACACCTTC. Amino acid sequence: CASSPSYGYTF.